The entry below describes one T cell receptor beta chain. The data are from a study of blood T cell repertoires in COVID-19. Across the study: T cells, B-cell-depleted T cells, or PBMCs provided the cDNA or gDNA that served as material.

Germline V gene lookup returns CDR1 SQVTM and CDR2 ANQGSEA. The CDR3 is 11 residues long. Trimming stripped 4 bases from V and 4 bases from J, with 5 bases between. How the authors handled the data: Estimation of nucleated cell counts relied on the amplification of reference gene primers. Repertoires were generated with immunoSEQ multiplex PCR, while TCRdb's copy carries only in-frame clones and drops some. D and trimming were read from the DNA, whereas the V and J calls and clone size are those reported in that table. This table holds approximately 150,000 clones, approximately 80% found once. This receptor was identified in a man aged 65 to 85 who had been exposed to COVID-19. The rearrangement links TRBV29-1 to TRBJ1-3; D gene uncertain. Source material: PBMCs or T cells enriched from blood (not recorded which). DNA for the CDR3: TGCAGCGTTGCACAGGGAAACACCATATATTTT. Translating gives CSVAQGNTIYF. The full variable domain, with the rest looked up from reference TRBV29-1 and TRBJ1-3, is SAVISQKPSRDICQRGTSLTIQCQVDSQVTMMFWYRQQPGQSLTLIATANQGSEATYESGFVIDKFPISRPNLTFSTLTVSNMSPEDSSIYLCSVAQGNTIYFGEGSWLTVV.